The 14 T cell receptor beta chains reported below all come from one sample, sequenced in a study of CD8 T cells in ankylosing spondylitis. TCRdb independently ran MiXCR on the 5' RACE reads; one entry per CDR3 protein. The sample carries around 300,000 distinct CDR3 sequences, roughly 10% recorded once. Input material: blood, either unsorted or a sorted T cell fraction (not recorded which). Receptors were obtained from a female donor with ankylosing spondylitis or in good health (not recorded which).

This clonotype was detected ten times or more. The rearrangement joins TRBV20-1 to TRBJ2-7; the D gene is possibly TRBD1 (6 bases). The CDR3 spans 13 residues. Germline V gene lookup returns CDR1 DFQATT and CDR2 SNEGSKA (reference sequence). Trimming took off 4 bases at V and 6 bases at J, with 16 bases between the two ends. CDR3 loop: CSAKPPGRGEQYF. CDR3 nucleotides: TGCAGTGCTAAACCTCCCGGCAGGGGCGAGCAGTACTTC.

The chain recombines TRBV5-1 with TRBJ2-3; maybe TRBD2 (6 bases). Germline V gene lookup returns CDR1 SGHRS and CDR2 YFSETQ. There are 13 residues in the CDR3. Between the trimmed V and J ends, which lost 6 bases and 6 bases, there was a span of 14 bases. DNA of the CDR3: TGCGCCAGCATATTGGAGGGATTCGATACGCAGTATTTT. Translation: CASILEGFDTQYF.

This clonotype occurred a few times. The V call is TRBV6-5, the J call TRBJ2-3; 8 nucleotides match TRBD1. Germline V CDR1 and CDR2: MNHEY, SVGAGI. After removal of 2 bases from V and 2 bases from J, the junction contained 12 bases not matched to a gene. CDR3 size: 18 residues. The CDR3 DNA is TGTGCCAGCAGTTACACCTACCCTAGGACAGGGCACACAGATACGCAGTATTTT. Protein sequence: CASSYTYPRTGHTDTQYF.

In its sample, this clonotype was seen many times. This sequence joins TRBV7-2 and TRBJ1-3; no definite D call. V lost 2 bases and J 4 bases, leaving 6 bases between the germline ends. Germline values: CDR1 SGHTA, CDR2 FQGNSA. CDR3 length: 13 amino acids. CDR3 nucleotide sequence: TGTGCCAGCAGCTTAAACACAGGAAACACCATATATTTT. Its translation is CASSLNTGNTIYF.

The chain combines TRBV20-1 with TRBJ1-2; TRBD1 matches 9 bases. The CDR3 length is 14 residues. Germline values: CDR1 DFQATT, CDR2 SNEGSKA (reference sequence). With 4 bases clipped from V and 5 bases from J, the junction kept 8 bases outside the gene matches. The DNA of the CDR3 is TGCAGTGCTATTACAGGGGGCGAGGGATATGGCTACACCTTC. Amino acid sequence: CSAITGGEGYGYTF.

This clonotype was recorded many times. The V and J genes are TRBV15 and TRBJ2-5, with D perhaps TRBD1 or TRBD2 (5 bases each). V was cut by 2 bases and J by 4 bases, with 14 bases left in between. The V gene's germline CDR1 is LNHNV and CDR2 YYDKDF (reference sequence). This CDR3 has 15 amino acids. The CDR3 DNA follows: TGTGCCACCAGCAGACCTAAGGGGACCCGAGAGACCCAGTACTTC. Its translation is CATSRPKGTRETQYF.

At least ten counts were recorded for this clonotype. The chain couples TRBV20-1 to TRBJ2-5; the D is unclear. Germline-derived CDR1 and CDR2 are DFQATT and SNEGSKA (reference sequence). V gave up 4 bases and J gave up 4 bases, with 13 bases separating them. This CDR3 region has 13 residues. CDR3 loop: CSANDQRLETQYF. The CDR3 DNA follows: TGCAGTGCTAATGATCAGAGGTTAGAGACCCAGTACTTC.

This clonotype has ten or more counts. The gene calls are TRBV12-3 or TRBV12-4 and TRBJ2-5, with 7 nucleotides matching TRBD1. This CDR3 has 14 amino acids. V lost 5 bases to trimming and J lost 1 base; unmatched junction nucleotides: 4. The CDR3 protein is CASSPDRVQETQYF. The CDR3 nucleotides are TGTGCCAGCAGTCCTGACAGGGTCCAAGAGACCCAGTACTTC.

Ten or more counts support this clonotype. V is TRBV7-9 and J is TRBJ1-1; tentatively, D is TRBD1 (5 bases). The V and J ends lost 6 bases and 0 bases respectively, with 20 bases between them. CDR1 is SEHNR and CDR2 is FQNEAQ in the germline V gene (reference sequence). The CDR3 loop spans 17 amino acids. CDR3 DNA: TGTGCCAGCAGACAGATTTTCGGGGCCACCTTGAACACTGAAGCTTTCTTT. Translation gives CASRQIFGATLNTEAFF.

This clonotype was found many times. This rearrangement joins TRBV20-1 to TRBJ1-1, with D maybe TRBD1 (5 bases). The germline V gene encodes CDR1 DFQATT and CDR2 SNEGSKA (reference sequence). This CDR3 is 12 amino acids long. V lost 7 bases and J lost 3, with 12 bases in between. The CDR3 DNA reads as TGCAGTGTTGCGGGGGGGGACACTGAAGCTTTCTTT. Translating gives CSVAGGDTEAFF.

About this clonotype itself: A much larger clone lies a single base off, so this may be a read error. This chain joins TRBV6-1 and TRBJ2-5; D ambiguous. This CDR3 contains 11 residues. Germline assignment: CDR1 MNHNS and CDR2 SASEGT. The DNA of the CDR3 is TGTGCCAGCAGTGACCAAGACACCCAGTACTTC. This gives the protein CASSDQDTQYF.

This clonotype has only a few counts. CDR3 protein: CSAEQRGRTIYEQYF. The CDR3 nucleotides read TGCAGTGCTGAACAGAGGGGACGGACGATCTACGAGCAGTACTTC. This chain joins TRBV20-1 and TRBJ2-7; D may correspond to TRBD1 or TRBD2 (5 bases each). The ends were cut back, 5 bases at V and 3 bases at J, with 20 bases in the middle. Germline-derived CDR1 and CDR2 are DFQATT and SNEGSKA (reference sequence). The CDR3 is 15 amino acids.

At least ten counts were recorded for this clonotype. J is TRBJ2-7 and V is TRBV12-3 or TRBV12-4; tentative D call: TRBD1 (5 bases). The CDR3 runs 14 residues. Trimming pared 2 bases from V and 5 bases from J, leaving 13 bases between. The CDR3 nucleotides read TGTGCCAGCAGTTTAAGAGACTTGGACAACGAGCAGTACTTC. It codes for CASSLRDLDNEQYF.

The chain links TRBV7-2 to TRBJ1-1; the match to TRBD1 covers 11 bases. The CDR3 sequence is 15 residues long. The germline gives CDR1 SGHTA, CDR2 FQGNSA. The trim removed 5 bases at V and 5 bases at J, leaving 7 bases unmatched. CDR3 sequence (DNA): TGTGCCAGCAGCCGAATGGGACAGGGGGGGACTGAAGCTTTCTTT. Its protein is CASSRMGQGGTEAFF.